This TCR beta chain comes out of a study of T cell repertoires in aging, cancer and after chemotherapy. Overall study: Pre- and post-chemotherapy samples were paired from glioblastoma patients treated with temozolomide-based therapy. General study findings and limits: No conclusions about immunological memory after chemotherapy can be drawn from the repertoire data. In each cancer cohort, median generation probability increased across chemotherapy, suggesting thymic output rebounded. Untreated cancer patients had significantly lower blood TCR diversity than age-matched healthy donors.

This clonotype was observed a few times. Its antigen remains unidentified. The template was genomic DNA from peripheral blood, not RNA. Trimming took 3 bases from V and 6 from J, leaving 15 bases between them. Germline CDR1 is DFQATT and CDR2 is SNEGSKA (reference sequence). The CDR3 sequence is 13 residues long. TRB rearrangements spanning V, D and J were amplified using mixed TRB-A/B primers. TCRdb fed the multiplex PCR reads into MiXCR, producing one record per CDR3 protein. The sample has fewer than 3,500 distinct CDR3 sequences, approximately 25% seen once; the top ten hold approximately 10%. Sequences were obtained from blood. V and J are TRBV20-1 and TRBJ2-7; D possibly matches TRBD1 or TRBD2 (5 bases each). This receptor was taken from a human donor with a solid tumor. CDR3 DNA: TGCAGTGCTAGGGGGGTTCACCCCTTCGAGCAGTACTTC. The encoded protein is CSARGVHPFEQYF.